A selection of T cell receptor beta chains follows, all from one sample in a study of shared clonotypes between healthy human individuals. TCRdb's table, derived via immunoSEQ multiplex PCR, lists solely in-frame clones and lacks some. The repertoire holds around 510,000 clones, with 90% to 96% as singletons. Sequencing was performed on naive CD4+ T cells sorted from blood. These TCRs come from a woman between 25 and 40 years old in good health. Both conserved end residues are part of each CDR3. Each record gives: CDR3 protein, CDR3 DNA, D gene, V gene, clone size, CDR3 length, J gene. D genes are given only for firm matches. Clone size is stated in some rows and not others, as once, few, many or a class when expanded.

CASSLLAGGSYNEQFF | TGTGCCAGCAGTTTACTAGCGGGAGGCTCCTACAATGAGCAGTTCTTC | TRBD2 | TRBV28 | - | 16 | TRBJ2-1
CASRANRGRQEAFF | TGTGCCAGCAGGGCCAACAGGGGGCGTCAGGAAGCTTTCTTT | TRBD1 | TRBV6-4 | - | 14 | TRBJ1-1
CASSPAGGTDTQYF | TGTGCCAGCAGCCCCGCCGGGGGCACAGATACGCAGTATTTT | - | TRBV7-2 | - | 14 | TRBJ2-3
CASSPRRDGNTIYF | TGTGCCAGCAGCCCCCGCAGAGATGGAAACACCATATATTTT | - | TRBV11-1 | - | 14 | TRBJ1-3
CASRRPGQGNSPLHF | TGTGCCAGCAGACGACCCGGACAGGGGAATTCACCCCTCCACTTT | TRBD1 | TRBV28 | - | 15 | TRBJ1-6
CASSSQDSPTREQYF | TGTGCCAGCTCATCTCAGGATTCCCCTACTAGGGAGCAGTACTTC | - | TRBV18 | - | 15 | TRBJ2-7
CASSEADMRSSYEQYF | TGTGCCAGCAGTGAAGCCGACATGCGAAGCTCCTACGAGCAGTACTTC | - | TRBV2 | - | 16 | TRBJ2-7
CASSSDGTGIYNEQFF | TGTGCCAGCAGCTCCGACGGGACAGGAATCTACAATGAGCAGTTCTTC | TRBD1 | TRBV14 | - | 16 | TRBJ2-1
CASSSVGTGANVLTF | TGCGCCAGCAGCTCCGTCGGTACTGGGGCCAACGTCCTGACTTTC | - | TRBV4-1 | - | 15 | TRBJ2-6
CASTDTSYEQYF | TGTGCCAGCACTGACACGTCCTACGAGCAGTACTTC | - | TRBV13 | - | 12 | TRBJ2-7
CASSLEAFKNIQYF | TGCGCCAGCAGCTTGGAAGCCTTCAAAAACATTCAGTACTTC | - | TRBV5-1 | - | 14 | TRBJ2-4
CAWNRALGYEQYF | TGTGCCTGGAACAGGGCCCTGGGCTACGAGCAGTACTTC | - | TRBV30 | - | 13 | TRBJ2-7
CASGPSGTPYEQYF | TGTGCCAGCGGCCCTAGCGGGACTCCCTACGAGCAGTACTTC | TRBD2 | TRBV28 | - | 14 | TRBJ2-7
CASSAVGGRADTQYF | TGTGCCAGCAGCGCCGTGGGTGGGAGAGCGGATACGCAGTATTTT | - | TRBV9 | - | 15 | TRBJ2-3
CASSLKSGPYEQYF | TGTGCCAGCAGCTTAAAGTCGGGACCCTACGAGCAGTACTTC | - | TRBV7-2 | - | 14 | TRBJ2-7
CAIKQGTNEKLFF | TGTGCCATCAAACAGGGGACTAATGAAAAACTGTTTTTT | TRBD1 | TRBV10-3 | - | 13 | TRBJ1-4
CASRSTGGGGNIQYF | TGTGCCAGCAGATCCACAGGCGGAGGGGGAAACATTCAGTACTTC | - | TRBV5-6 | once | 15 | TRBJ2-4
CASSMAGRKNIQYF | TGTGCCAGTAGTATGGCCGGGAGGAAAAACATTCAGTACTTC | TRBD2 | TRBV19 | - | 14 | TRBJ2-4